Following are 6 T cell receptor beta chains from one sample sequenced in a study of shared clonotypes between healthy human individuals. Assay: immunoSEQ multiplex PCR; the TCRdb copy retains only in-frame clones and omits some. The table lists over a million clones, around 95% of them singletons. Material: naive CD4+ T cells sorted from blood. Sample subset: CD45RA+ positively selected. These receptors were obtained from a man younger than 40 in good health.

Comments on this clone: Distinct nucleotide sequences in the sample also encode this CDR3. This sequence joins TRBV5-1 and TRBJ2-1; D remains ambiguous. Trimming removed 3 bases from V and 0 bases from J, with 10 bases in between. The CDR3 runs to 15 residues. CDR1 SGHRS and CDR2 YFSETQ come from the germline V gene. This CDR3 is CASSSQGSSYNEQFF. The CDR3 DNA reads TGCGCCAGCAGCTCACAAGGTAGCTCCTACAATGAGCAGTTCTTC.

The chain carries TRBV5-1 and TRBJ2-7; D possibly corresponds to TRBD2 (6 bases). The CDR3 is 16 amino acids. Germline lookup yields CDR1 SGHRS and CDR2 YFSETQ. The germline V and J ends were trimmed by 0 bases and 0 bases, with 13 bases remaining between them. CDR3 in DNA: TGCGCCAGCAGCTTGGAAGGAGGGCCAAGCTCCTACGAGCAGTACTTC. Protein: CASSLEGGPSSYEQYF.

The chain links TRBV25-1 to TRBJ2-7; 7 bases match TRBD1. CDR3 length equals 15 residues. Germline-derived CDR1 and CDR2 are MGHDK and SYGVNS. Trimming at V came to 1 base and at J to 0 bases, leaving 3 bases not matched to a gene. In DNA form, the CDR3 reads TGTGCCAGCAGTGAATTGGGACAGAGCTCCTACGAGCAGTACTTC. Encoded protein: CASSELGQSSYEQYF.

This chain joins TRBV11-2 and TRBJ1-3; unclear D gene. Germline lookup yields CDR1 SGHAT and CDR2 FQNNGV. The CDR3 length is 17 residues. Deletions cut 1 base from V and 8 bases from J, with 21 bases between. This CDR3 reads CASSLASSPRPGYTIYF. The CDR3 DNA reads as TGTGCCAGCAGCTTAGCGTCCTCGCCGCGCCCCGGATACACCATATATTTT.

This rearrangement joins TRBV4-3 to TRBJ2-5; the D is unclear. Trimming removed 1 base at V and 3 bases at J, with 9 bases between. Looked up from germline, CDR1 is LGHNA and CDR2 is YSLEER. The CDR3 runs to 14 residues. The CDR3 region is CASSQVGLEETQYF. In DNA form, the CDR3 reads TGCGCCAGCAGCCAAGTGGGTCTAGAAGAGACCCAGTACTTC.

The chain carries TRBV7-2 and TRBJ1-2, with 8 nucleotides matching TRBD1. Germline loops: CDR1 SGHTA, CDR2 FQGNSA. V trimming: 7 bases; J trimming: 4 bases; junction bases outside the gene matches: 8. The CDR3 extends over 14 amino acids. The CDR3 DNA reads TGTGCCAGCAAAGGAACGGGACAGGCCTATGGCTACACCTTC. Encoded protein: CASKGTGQAYGYTF.